This T cell receptor (beta chain) was sequenced for a study of T cell changes during pregnancy in multiple sclerosis. V trimming: 6 bases; J trimming: 4 bases; junction bases outside the gene matches: 8. CDR1 and CDR2 from the germline V gene are SNHLY and FYNNEI. This CDR3 comprises 16 residues. This table comes from immunoSEQ multiplex PCR, and its TCRdb copy is limited to in-frame clones, with some not included. The repertoire holds about 49,000 clones, roughly 94% seen once, with roughly 5.5% in the top ten. The TCR originated in a female donor with multiple sclerosis, enrolled in a pregnancy study. Here the sequenced sample was CD8+ T cells from peripheral blood mononuclear cells, taken before pregnancy. The chain links TRBV2 to TRBJ2-7, with 14 bases identical to TRBD2. The CDR3 is CASSATGTSGRYEQYF. The DNA of the CDR3 is TGTGCCAGCAGCGCAACGGGGACTAGCGGGAGATACGAGCAGTACTTC. The full variable domain, completed using reference TRBV2 and TRBJ2-7, is EPEVTQTPSHQVTQMGQEVILRCVPISNHLYFYWYRQILGQKVEFLVSFYNNEISEKSEIFDDQFSVERPDGSNFTLKIRSTKLEDSAMYFCASSATGTSGRYEQYFGPGTRLTVT.